These 2 T cell receptor beta chains came from one sample sequenced in a study of post-analysis software for immune sequencing data (dated by TCRdb to about 2015). The time point label here, explained by the study, means: second blood draw from one MS patient after hematopoietic stem cell transplantation. The library was prepared using PCR. The reads were generated on an Illumina HiSeq 2500. Unique molecular identifiers were incorporated into TCR beta cDNA libraries to reduce PCR and sequencing biases. TCRdb trimmed public reads at Q25 via fastp, called clones via MiXCR and kept in-frame beta chains. Each entry is one CDR3 protein sequence, shown with its most common DNA and genes. Within this sample are under 200,000 distinct CDR3 sequences, with around 36% of them counted one time only. Over 25% of the sample is taken by the ten largest. The sample in question was blood, obtained after autologous hematopoietic stem cell transplantation. These receptors all come from a girl aged 5-17 years with multiple sclerosis. Donor details come from another sample of the same person, matched by shared clones.

There are many counts of this clonotype. The chain has TRBV29-1 and TRBJ2-5, with 7 bases matching TRBD2. Germline V lookup: CDR1 SQVTM, CDR2 ANQGSEA. V trimming: 4 bases; J trimming: 2 bases; junction bases outside the gene matches: 10. The CDR3 has 15 residues. The CDR3 sequence: CSVGEGVTGQETQYF. For the CDR3, the DNA is TGCAGCGTTGGGGAGGGTGTGACCGGACAAGAGACCCAGTACTTC.

The chain is built from TRBV7-2 and TRBJ2-7; D may be TRBD1 (5 bases). The CDR3 loop spans 15 amino acids. Germline V gene data show CDR1 as SGHTA and CDR2 as FQGNSA. Trimming stripped 5 bases from V and 2 bases from J, with 16 bases between. CDR3 loop: CASSPRGHFTYEQYF. CDR3 nucleotide sequence: TGTGCCAGCAGCCCCCGCGGACACTTTACCTACGAGCAGTACTTC.